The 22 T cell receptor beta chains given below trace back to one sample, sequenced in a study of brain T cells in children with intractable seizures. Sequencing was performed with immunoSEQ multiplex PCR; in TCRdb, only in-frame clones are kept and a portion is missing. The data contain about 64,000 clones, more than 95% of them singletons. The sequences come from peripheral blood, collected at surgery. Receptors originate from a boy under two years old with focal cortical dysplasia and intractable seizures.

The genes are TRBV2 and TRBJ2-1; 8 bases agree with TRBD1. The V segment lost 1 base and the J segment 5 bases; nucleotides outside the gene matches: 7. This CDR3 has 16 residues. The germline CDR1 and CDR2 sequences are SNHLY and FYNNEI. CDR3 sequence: CASSEEDRVSHNEQFF. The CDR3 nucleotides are TGTGCCAGCAGTGAAGAGGACAGGGTATCCCACAATGAGCAGTTCTTC.

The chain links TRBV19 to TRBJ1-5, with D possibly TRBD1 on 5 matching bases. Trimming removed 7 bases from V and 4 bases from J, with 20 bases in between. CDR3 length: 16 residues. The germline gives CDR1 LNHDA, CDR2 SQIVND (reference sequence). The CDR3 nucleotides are TGTGCCAGTACTCCTGCTGGGGGGTTGGGGAATCAGCCCCAGCATTTT. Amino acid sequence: CASTPAGGLGNQPQHF.

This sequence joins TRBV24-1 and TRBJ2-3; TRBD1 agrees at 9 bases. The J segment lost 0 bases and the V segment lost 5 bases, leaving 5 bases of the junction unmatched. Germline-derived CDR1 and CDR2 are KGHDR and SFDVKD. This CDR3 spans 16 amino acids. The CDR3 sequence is CATSAGTGYSTDTQYF. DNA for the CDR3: TGTGCCACCAGTGCCGGGACAGGGTACAGCACAGATACGCAGTATTTT.

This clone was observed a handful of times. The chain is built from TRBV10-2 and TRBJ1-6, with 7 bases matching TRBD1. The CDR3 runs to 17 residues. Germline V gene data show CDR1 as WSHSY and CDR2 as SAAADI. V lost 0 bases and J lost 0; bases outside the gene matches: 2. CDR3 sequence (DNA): TGCGCCAGCAGTGAGTCCTCAGGGGGCTCCTATAATTCACCCCTCCACTTT. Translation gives CASSESSGGSYNSPLHF.

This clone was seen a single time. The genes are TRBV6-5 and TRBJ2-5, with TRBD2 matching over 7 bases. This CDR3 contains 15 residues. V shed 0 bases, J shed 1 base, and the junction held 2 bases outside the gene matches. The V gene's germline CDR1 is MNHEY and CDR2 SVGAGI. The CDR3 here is CASSYSPSGQETQYF. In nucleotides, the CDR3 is TGTGCCAGCAGTTACTCGCCTAGCGGCCAAGAGACCCAGTACTTC.

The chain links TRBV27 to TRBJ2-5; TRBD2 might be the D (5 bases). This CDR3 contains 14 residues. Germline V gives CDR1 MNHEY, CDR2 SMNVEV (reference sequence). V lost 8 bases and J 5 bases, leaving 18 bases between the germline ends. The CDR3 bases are TGTGCCAGCGCCCCCGGACTGGGCGTGGAGACCCAGTACTTC. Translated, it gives CASAPGLGVETQYF.

CDR3 region: CASSLAGGRGAYEQYF. CDR3 nucleotides: TGTGCCAGCAGCTTAGCGGGGGGAAGAGGGGCCTACGAGCAGTACTTC. The chain joins TRBV7-9 to TRBJ2-7, with D perhaps TRBD2 (6 bases). With 0 bases removed from V and 2 bases from J, the gap between germline ends came to 14 bases. The CDR3 extends over 16 amino acids. Germline V lookup: CDR1 SEHNR, CDR2 FQNEAQ (reference sequence).

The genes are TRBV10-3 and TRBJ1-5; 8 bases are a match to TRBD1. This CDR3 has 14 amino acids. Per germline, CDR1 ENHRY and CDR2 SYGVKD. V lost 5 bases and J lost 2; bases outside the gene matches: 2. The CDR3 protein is CAISTTGGNQPQHF. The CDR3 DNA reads TGTGCCATCAGTACGACAGGGGGCAATCAGCCCCAGCATTTT.

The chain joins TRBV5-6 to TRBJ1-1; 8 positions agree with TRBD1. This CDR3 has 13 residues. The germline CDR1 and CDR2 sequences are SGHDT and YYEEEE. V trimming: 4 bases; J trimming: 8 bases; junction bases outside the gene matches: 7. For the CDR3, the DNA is TGTGCCAGCAGCCTAAGGACAGGGAGGGAAGCTTTCTTT. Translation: CASSLRTGREAFF.

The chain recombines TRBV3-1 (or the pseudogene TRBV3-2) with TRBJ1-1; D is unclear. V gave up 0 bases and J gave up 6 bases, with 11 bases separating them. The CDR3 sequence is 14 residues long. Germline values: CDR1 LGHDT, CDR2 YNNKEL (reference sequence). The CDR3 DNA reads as TGTGCCAGCAGCCAAGAACCCTCACTCTCTGAAGCTTTCTTT. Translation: CASSQEPSLSEAFF.

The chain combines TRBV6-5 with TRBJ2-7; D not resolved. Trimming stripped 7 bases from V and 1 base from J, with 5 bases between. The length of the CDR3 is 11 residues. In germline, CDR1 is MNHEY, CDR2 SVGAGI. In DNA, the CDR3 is TGTGCCAGCACGACTTCCTACGAGCAGTACTTC. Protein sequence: CASTTSYEQYF.

CDR3 sequence: CAISDSTEYSPLHF. CDR3 nucleotide sequence: TGTGCCATCAGTGACTCAACAGAGTATTCACCCCTCCACTTT. The chain uses TRBV10-3 and TRBJ1-6, with D uncertain. The CDR3 sequence is 14 residues long. Trimming removed 3 bases at V and 8 bases at J, with 11 bases between. CDR1 and CDR2 from the germline V gene are ENHRY and SYGVKD.

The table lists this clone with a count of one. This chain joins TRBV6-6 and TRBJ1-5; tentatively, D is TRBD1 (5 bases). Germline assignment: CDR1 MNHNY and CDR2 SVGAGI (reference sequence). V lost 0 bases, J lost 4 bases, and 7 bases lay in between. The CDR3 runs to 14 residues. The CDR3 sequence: CASSYSGGNQPQHF. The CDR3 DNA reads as TGTGCCAGCAGTTACTCGGGGGGGAATCAGCCCCAGCATTTT.

The CDR3 protein is CASSLFSRQGRRGYTF. Written as DNA, the CDR3 is TGTGCCAGCAGCCTATTTTCGAGGCAGGGTCGAAGAGGCTACACCTTC. The J gene is TRBJ1-2, the V gene TRBV4-2, with a weak D call TRBD1 (5 bases). From germline, CDR1 is LGHNA and CDR2 YNFKEQ. CDR3 length equals 16 residues. V dropped 4 bases and J dropped 8 bases, with 23 bases sitting between them.

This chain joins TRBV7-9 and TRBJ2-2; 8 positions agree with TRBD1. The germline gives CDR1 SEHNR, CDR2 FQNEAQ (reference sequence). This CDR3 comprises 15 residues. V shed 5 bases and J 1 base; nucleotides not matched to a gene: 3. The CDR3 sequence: CASSPGTGNTGELFF. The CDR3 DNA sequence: TGTGCCAGCAGCCCTGGGACAGGGAACACCGGGGAGCTGTTTTTT.

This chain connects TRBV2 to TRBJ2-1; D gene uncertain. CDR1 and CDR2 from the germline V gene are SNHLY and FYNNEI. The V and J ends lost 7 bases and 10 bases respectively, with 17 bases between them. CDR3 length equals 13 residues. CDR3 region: CASTLSRGREQFF. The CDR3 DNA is TGTGCCAGCACCCTCTCCCGAGGCCGGGAGCAGTTCTTC.

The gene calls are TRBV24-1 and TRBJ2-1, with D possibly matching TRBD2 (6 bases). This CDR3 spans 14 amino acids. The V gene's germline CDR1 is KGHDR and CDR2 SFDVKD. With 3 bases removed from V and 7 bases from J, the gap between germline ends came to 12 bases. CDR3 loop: CATSDPAGGNEQFF. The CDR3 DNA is TGTGCCACCAGTGATCCCGCCGGGGGTAATGAGCAGTTCTTC.

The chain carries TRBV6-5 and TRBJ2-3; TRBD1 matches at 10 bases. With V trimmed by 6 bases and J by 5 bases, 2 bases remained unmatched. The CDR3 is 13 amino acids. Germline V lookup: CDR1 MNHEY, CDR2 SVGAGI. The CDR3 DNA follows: TGTGCCAGCAGGGGACAGGGGATAGATACGCAGTATTTT. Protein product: CASRGQGIDTQYF.

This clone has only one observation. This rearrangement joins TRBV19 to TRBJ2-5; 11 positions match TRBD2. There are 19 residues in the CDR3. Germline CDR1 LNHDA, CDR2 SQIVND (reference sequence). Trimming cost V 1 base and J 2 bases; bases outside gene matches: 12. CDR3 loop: CASSIVGLAGGPGQETQYF. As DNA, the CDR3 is TGTGCCAGTAGTATAGTAGGTCTAGCGGGGGGACCCGGGCAAGAGACCCAGTACTTC. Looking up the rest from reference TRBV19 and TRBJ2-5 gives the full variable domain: DGGITQSPKYLFRKEGQNVTLSCEQNLNHDAMYWYRQDPGQGLRLIYYSQIVNDFQKGDIAEGYSVSREKKESFPLTVTSAQKNPTAFYLCASSIVGLAGGPGQETQYFGPGTRLLVL.

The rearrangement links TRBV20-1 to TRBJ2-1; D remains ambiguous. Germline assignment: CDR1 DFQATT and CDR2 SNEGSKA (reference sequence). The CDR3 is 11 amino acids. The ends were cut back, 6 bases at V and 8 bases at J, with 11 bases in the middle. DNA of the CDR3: TGCAGTGCAAGTATTCGGGATGAGCAGTTCTTC. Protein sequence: CSASIRDEQFF.

CDR3 region: CASSPRQGSYNEQFF. Here the CDR3 DNA reads TGTGCCAGCTCACCTCGACAGGGATCCTACAATGAGCAGTTCTTC. V is TRBV18 and J is TRBJ2-1; TRBD1 aligns across 7 bases. The CDR3 totals 15 residues. The V gene end was trimmed by 3 bases and the J gene end by 1 base; junction bases not matched to a gene: 3. Germline V gene data show CDR1 as KGHSH and CDR2 as LQKENI. Together with reference TRBV18 and TRBJ2-1, the CDR3 gives the full variable domain: NAGVMQNPRHLVRRRGQEARLRCSPMKGHSHVYWYRQLPEEGLKFMVYLQKENIIDESGMPKERFSAEFPKEGPSILRIQQVVRGDSAAYFCASSPRQGSYNEQFFGPGTRLTVL.

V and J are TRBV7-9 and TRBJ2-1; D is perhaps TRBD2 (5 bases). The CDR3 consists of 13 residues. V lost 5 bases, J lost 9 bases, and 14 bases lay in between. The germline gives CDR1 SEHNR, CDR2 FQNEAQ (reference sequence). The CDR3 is CASSPIEGGEQFF. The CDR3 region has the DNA TGTGCCAGCAGCCCCATAGAGGGTGGTGAGCAGTTCTTC.